This is a list of T cell receptor beta chains from one sample in a study of vaccination and CD4 T cells after COVID-19. MiXCR was run by TCRdb on the PCR reads, yielding one entry per CDR3 protein. This sample has roughly 11,000 distinct CDR3 sequences, with approximately 80% found just once. No cognate antigen is known for these TCRs. The sample comprised CD4+ T cells from blood, cultured in vitro. These receptors originate from a human donor who had recovered from COVID-19. CDR3s include the opening cysteine and the closing phenylalanine or tryptophan. Fields, in order: D gene, clone size, J gene, V gene, CDR3 DNA, CDR3 protein. A D gene is named only where the DNA matches it firmly. A clone size is listed for some rows: how often the clone was seen (once, few, many), or a class if it is expanded.

TRBD2 large TRBJ2-5 TRBV6-5 TGTGCCAGCAGTTACTGGGGGGGAGTGGAGACCCAGTACTTC CASSYWGGVETQYF
- - TRBJ2-2 TRBV5-1 TGCGCCAGCAGCTTAGGGAATTCGGAAACCGGGGAGCTGTTTTTT CASSLGNSETGELFF
- - TRBJ1-1 TRBV12-3/TRBV12-4 TGTGCCAGCAGTTTTGGCAGGGAAGACACTGAAGCTTTCTTT CASSFGREDTEAFF
TRBD1 - TRBJ2-7 TRBV18 TGTGCCAGCTCACCACCTTCGGGACAGGGTTTCTACGAGCAGTACTTC CASSPPSGQGFYEQYF
- - TRBJ1-5 TRBV6-5 TGTGCCAGCAGTTACTCGGCCAAGGAGGGAAGCAATCAGCCCCAGCATTTT CASSYSAKEGSNQPQHF
- - TRBJ1-6 TRBV20-1 TGCAGTGCTAGCGGGGGGAACAATTCACCCCTCCACTTT CSASGGNNSPLHF
- - TRBJ2-2 TRBV19 TGTGCCAGTAGTATTAATAGAAACACCGGGGAGCTGTTTTTT CASSINRNTGELFF
- - TRBJ2-1 TRBV5-1 TGCGCCAGCAGCTTGATTTTTTCCCGGGGAGGGGGCGCCTACAATGAGCAGTTCTTC CASSLIFSRGGGAYNEQFF
- - TRBJ2-7 TRBV27 TGTGCCAGCAGTTTTAGGCAAGCCTACGAGCAGTACTTC CASSFRQAYEQYF
- - TRBJ1-6 TRBV20-1 TGCAGTGCTAGAAAGGCAGGGGAGTCGTCCACCCTCCACTTT CSARKAGESSTLHF
TRBD1 few TRBJ1-2 TRBV20-1 TGCAGTGCTAGAGATCTCCAGGGGGCGATGGGCTACACCTTC CSARDLQGAMGYTF
- - TRBJ1-1 TRBV7-3 TGTGCCAGCAGCTCAACAGGGCGGACTGAAGCTTTCTTT CASSSTGRTEAFF
- - TRBJ2-7 TRBV3-1 TGTGCCAGCAGCCTGGGACTTTGGAACGAGCAGTACTTC CASSLGLWNEQYF
TRBD2 few TRBJ2-7 TRBV27 TGTGCCAGCACCCCGACTAGCGGGAGGGCCTCCGAGCAGTACTTC CASTPTSGRASEQYF
- - TRBJ2-1 TRBV3-1 TGTGCCAGCAGCCTCCGGAATGAGCAGTTCTTC CASSLRNEQFF
TRBD1 - TRBJ1-5 TRBV20-1 TGCAGTGCTAGAGTCGACGGACAGGGTTGGCAGCCCCAGCATTTT CSARVDGQGWQPQHF
- once TRBJ1-2 TRBV7-9 TGTGCCAGCAGCCAGCCCCCCCCCGGGGGCTACACCTTC CASSQPPPGGYTF
- - TRBJ1-1 TRBV20-1 TGCAGTGCTAGACCGGAGAACACTGAAGCTTTCTTT CSARPENTEAFF
- - TRBJ1-6 TRBV27 TGTGCCAGCAGTTTGGGTGTCCGGGACACAAATTCACCCCTCCACTTT CASSLGVRDTNSPLHF
- - TRBJ1-4 TRBV27 TGTGCCAGCAGTATGTCGCGGGGGAAGGGTTCACTGTTTTTT CASSMSRGKGSLFF
TRBD2 - TRBJ2-2 TRBV2 TGTGCCAGCACTAGACTAGCGGGGGTAGCCGGGGAGCTGTTTTTT CASTRLAGVAGELFF
- - TRBJ2-3 TRBV3-1 TGTGCCAGCGCAAGCACAGATACGCAGTATTTT CASASTDTQYF
- - TRBJ1-2 TRBV5-1 TGCGCCAGCAGCTGGTCCGTCTTGGGGAGGACAGCGGGACGGGGCTACACCTTC CASSWSVLGRTAGRGYTF